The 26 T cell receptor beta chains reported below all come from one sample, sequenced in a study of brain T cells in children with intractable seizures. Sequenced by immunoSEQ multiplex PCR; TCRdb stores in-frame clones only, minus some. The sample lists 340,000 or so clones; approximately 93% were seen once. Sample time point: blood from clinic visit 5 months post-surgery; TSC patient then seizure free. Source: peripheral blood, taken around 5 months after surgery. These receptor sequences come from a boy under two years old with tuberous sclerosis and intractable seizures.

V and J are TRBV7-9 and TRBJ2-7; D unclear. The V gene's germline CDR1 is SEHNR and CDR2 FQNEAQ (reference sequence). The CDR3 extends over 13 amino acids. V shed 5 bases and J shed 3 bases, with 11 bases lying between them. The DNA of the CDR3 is TGTGCCAGCAGCCCGACCTTAGTCTACGAGCAGTACTTC. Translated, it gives CASSPTLVYEQYF.

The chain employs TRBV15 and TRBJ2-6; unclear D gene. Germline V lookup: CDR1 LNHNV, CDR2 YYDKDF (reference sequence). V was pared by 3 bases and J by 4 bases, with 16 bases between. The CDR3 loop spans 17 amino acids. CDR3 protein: CATSSRTALRGANVLTF. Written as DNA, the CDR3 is TGTGCCACCAGCAGCCGAACAGCATTGAGAGGGGCCAACGTCCTGACTTTC.

The CDR3 DNA follows: TGTGCCAGCAGCCAAGTATCCAGCGGGGGGAAAGAGACCCAGTACTTC. Translated: CASSQVSSGGKETQYF. The chain links TRBV4-2 to TRBJ2-5; TRBD2 agrees at 9 bases. The CDR3 is made up of 16 amino acids. Germline values: CDR1 LGHNA, CDR2 YNFKEQ. Unmatched junction bases numbered 6, after V lost 1 base and J lost 3 bases.

CDR3 protein: CASSLGTTDTQYF. The CDR3 bases are TGTGCCAGCAGCTTAGGGACCACAGATACGCAGTATTTT. This chain uses TRBV7-9 with TRBJ2-3; D gene unclear. The germline V gene encodes CDR1 SEHNR and CDR2 FQNEAQ (reference sequence). V lost 1 base to trimming and J lost 2 bases, with 4 bases between them. The CDR3 loop spans 13 amino acids.

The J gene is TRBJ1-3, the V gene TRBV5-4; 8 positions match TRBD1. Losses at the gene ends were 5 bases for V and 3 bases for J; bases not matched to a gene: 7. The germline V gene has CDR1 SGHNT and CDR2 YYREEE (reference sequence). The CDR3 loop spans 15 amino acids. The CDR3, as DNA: TGTGCCAGCAGGCTCCAGGGGGCTGGTGGAAACACCATATATTTT. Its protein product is CASRLQGAGGNTIYF.

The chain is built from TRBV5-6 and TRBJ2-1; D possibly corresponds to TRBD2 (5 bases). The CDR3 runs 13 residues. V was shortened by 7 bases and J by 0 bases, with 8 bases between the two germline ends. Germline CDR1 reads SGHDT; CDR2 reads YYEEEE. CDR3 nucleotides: TGTGCCAGCGGGAGCAGCTCCTACAATGAGCAGTTCTTC. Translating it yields CASGSSSYNEQFF.

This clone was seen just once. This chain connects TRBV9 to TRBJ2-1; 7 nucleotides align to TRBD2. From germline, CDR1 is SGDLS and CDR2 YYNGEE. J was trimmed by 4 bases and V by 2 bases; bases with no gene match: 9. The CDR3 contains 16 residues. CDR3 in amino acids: CASSVSLGGSYNEQFF. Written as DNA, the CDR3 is TGTGCCAGCAGCGTTTCTTTGGGGGGGAGTTACAATGAGCAGTTCTTC.

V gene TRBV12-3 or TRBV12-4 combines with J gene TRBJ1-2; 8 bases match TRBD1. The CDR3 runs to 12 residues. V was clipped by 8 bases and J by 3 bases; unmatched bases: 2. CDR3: CASAGGDYGYTF. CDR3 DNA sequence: TGTGCCAGCGCAGGGGGCGACTATGGCTACACCTTC.

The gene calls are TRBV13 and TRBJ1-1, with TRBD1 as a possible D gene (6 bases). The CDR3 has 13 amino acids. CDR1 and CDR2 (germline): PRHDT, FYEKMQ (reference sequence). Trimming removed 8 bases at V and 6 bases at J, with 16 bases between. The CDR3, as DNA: TGTGCCAGCGGTCGTTGGACAGAGGCTGAAGCTTTCTTT. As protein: CASGRWTEAEAFF.

CDR3 protein: CASSLGSYEQFF. The DNA of the CDR3 is TGTGCCAGCAGCTTAGGTTCCTATGAGCAGTTCTTC. J is TRBJ2-1 and V is TRBV7-9; no definite D call. The CDR3 spans 12 residues. V gave up 1 base and J gave up 8 bases, with 6 bases separating them. Germline CDR1 and CDR2: SEHNR and FQNEAQ (reference sequence).

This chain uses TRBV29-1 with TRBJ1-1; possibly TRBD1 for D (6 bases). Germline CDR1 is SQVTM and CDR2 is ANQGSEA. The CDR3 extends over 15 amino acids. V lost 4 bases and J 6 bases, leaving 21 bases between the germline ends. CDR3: CSVAATGRADAEAFF. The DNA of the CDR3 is TGCAGCGTTGCTGCCACAGGGAGAGCGGACGCTGAAGCTTTCTTT.

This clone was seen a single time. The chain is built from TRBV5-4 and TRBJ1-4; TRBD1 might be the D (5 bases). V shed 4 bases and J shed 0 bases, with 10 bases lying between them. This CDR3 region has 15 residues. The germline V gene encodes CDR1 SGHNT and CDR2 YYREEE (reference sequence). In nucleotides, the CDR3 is TGTGCCAGCAGCCCCGACAGAACAACTAATGAAAAACTGTTTTTT. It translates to CASSPDRTTNEKLFF.

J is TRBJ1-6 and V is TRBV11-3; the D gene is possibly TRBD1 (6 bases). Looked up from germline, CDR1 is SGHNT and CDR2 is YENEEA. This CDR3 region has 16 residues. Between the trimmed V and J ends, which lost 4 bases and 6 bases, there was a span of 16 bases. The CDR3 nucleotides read TGTGCCAGCAGCTCCTCCAACCGGGACATTAATTCACCCCTCCACTTT. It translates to CASSSSNRDINSPLHF.

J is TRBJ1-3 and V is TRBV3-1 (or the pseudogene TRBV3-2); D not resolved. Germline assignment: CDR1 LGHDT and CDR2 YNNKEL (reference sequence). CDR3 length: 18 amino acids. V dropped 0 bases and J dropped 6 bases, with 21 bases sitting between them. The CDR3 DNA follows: TGTGCCAGCAGCCAAGACTTATTTTCCCGGGAGAGGGAAAACACCATATATTTT. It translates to CASSQDLFSRERENTIYF.

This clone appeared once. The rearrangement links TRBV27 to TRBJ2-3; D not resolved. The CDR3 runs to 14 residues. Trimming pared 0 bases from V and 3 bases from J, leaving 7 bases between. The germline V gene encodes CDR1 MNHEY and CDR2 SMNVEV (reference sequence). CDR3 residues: CASSLSSSTDTQYF. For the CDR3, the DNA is TGTGCCAGCAGTTTATCCTCTAGTACAGATACGCAGTATTTT.

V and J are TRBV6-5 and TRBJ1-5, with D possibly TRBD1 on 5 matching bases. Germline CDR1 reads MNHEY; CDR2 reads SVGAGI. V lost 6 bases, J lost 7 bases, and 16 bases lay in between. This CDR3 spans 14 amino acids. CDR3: CASSGRGLRQPQHF. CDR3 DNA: TGTGCCAGCAGCGGTAGGGGTCTCCGCCAGCCCCAGCATTTT.

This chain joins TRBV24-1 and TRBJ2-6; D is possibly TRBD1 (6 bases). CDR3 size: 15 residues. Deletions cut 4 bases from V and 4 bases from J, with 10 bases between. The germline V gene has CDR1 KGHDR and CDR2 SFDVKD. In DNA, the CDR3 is TGTGCCACCAGTGACGCCGGGACAGGGGCCAACGTCCTGACTTTC. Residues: CATSDAGTGANVLTF.

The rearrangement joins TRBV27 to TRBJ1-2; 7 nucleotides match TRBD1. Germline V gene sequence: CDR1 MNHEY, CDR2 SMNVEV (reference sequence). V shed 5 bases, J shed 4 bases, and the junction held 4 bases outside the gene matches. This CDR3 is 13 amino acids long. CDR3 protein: CASSPNRGYGYTF. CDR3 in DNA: TGTGCCAGCAGTCCCAACAGGGGCTATGGCTACACCTTC.

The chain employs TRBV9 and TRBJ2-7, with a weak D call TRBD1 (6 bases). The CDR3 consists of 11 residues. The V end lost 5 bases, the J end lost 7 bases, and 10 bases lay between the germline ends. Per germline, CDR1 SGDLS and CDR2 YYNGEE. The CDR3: CASSYGQEQYF. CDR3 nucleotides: TGTGCCAGCAGTTACGGACAGGAGCAGTACTTC. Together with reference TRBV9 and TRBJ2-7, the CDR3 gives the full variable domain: DSGVTQTPKHLITATGQRVTLRCSPRSGDLSVYWYQQSLDQGLQFLIQYYNGEERAKGNILERFSAQQFPDLHSELNLSSLELGDSALYFCASSYGQEQYFGPGTRLTVT.

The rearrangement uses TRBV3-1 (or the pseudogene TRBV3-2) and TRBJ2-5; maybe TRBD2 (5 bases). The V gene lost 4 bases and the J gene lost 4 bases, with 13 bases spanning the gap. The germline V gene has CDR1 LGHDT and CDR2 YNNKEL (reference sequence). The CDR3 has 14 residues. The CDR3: CASSPLGLLETQYF. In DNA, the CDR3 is TGTGCCAGCAGCCCATTAGGACTTTTAGAGACCCAGTACTTC.

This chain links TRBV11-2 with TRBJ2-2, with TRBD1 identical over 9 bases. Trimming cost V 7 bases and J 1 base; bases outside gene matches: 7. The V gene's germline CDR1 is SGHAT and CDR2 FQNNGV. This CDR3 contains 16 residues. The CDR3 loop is CASKPAGQGNTGELFF. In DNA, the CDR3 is TGTGCCAGCAAGCCTGCGGGACAGGGGAACACCGGGGAGCTGTTTTTT. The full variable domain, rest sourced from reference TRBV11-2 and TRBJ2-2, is EAGVAQSPRYKIIEKRQSVAFWCNPISGHATLYWYQQILGQGPKLLIQFQNNGVVDDSQLPKDRFSAERLKGVDSTLKIQPAKLEDSAVYLCASKPAGQGNTGELFFGEGSRLTVL.

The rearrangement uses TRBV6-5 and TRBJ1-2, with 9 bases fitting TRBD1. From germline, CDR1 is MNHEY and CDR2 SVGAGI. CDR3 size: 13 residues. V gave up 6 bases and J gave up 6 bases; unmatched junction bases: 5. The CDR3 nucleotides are TGTGCCAGCAGGCAACAGGGGGCGAATGGCTACACCTTC. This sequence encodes CASRQQGANGYTF.

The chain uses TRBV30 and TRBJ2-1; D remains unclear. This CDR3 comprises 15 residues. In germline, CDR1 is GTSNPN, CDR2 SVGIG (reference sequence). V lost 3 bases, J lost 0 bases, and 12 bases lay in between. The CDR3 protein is CAWRVGVSSYNEQFF. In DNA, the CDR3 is TGTGCCTGGAGGGTTGGCGTTAGCTCCTACAATGAGCAGTTCTTC.

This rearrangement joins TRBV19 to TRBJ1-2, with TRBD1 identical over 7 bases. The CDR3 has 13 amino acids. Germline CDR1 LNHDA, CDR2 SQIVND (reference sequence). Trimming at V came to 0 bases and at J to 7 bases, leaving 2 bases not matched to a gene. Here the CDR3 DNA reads TGTGCCAGTAGTATAGATAGACAGGGTGGCTACACCTTC. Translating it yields CASSIDRQGGYTF.

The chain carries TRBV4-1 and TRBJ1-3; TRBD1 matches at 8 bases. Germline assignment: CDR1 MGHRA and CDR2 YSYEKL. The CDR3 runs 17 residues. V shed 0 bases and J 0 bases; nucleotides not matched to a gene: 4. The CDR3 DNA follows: TGCGCCAGCAGCCAAGATAGGACAGGGCCCTCTGGAAACACCATATATTTT. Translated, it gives CASSQDRTGPSGNTIYF.

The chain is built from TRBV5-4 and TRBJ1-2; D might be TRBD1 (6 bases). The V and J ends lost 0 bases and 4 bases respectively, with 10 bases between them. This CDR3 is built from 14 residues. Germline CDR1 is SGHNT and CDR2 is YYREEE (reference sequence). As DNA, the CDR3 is TGTGCCAGCAGCTTGGGGGGGGCAGGCTATGGCTACACCTTC. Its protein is CASSLGGAGYGYTF.